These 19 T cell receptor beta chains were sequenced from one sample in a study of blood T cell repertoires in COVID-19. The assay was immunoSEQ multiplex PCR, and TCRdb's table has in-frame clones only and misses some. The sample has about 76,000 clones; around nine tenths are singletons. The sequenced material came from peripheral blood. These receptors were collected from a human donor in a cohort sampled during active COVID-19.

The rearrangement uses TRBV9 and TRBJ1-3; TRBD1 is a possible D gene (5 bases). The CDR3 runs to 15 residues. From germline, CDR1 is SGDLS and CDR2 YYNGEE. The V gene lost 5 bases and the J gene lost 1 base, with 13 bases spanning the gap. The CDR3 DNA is TGTGCCAGCAGTGTCGCTGGGGCTTCTGGAAACACCATATATTTT. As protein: CASSVAGASGNTIYF. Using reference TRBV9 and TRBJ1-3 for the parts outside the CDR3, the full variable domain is DSGVTQTPKHLITATGQRVTLRCSPRSGDLSVYWYQQSLDQGLQFLIQYYNGEERAKGNILERFSAQQFPDLHSELNLSSLELGDSALYFCASSVAGASGNTIYFGEGSWLTVV.

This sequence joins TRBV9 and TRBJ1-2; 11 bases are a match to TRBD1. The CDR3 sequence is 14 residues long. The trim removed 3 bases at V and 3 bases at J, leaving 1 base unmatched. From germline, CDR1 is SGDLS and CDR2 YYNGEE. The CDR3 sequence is CASSAGQGDYGYTF. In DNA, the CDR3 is TGTGCCAGCAGCGCGGGACAGGGGGACTATGGCTACACCTTC.

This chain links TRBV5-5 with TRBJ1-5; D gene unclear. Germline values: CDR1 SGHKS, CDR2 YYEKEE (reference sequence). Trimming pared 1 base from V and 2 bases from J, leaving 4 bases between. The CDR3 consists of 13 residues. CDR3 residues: CASSLSGNQPQHF. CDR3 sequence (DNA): TGTGCCAGCAGCTTGTCGGGCAATCAGCCCCAGCATTTT.

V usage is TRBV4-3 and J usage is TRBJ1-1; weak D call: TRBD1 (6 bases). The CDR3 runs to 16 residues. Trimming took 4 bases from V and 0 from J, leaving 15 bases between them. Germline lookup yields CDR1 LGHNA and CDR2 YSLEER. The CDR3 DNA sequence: TGCGCCAGCAGCCCCTTCGGGCAGGGGATGAACACTGAAGCTTTCTTT. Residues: CASSPFGQGMNTEAFF.

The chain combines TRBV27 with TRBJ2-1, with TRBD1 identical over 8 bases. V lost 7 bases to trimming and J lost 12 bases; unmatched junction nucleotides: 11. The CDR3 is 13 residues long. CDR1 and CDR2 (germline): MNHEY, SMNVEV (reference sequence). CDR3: CASTRTGYIGQFF. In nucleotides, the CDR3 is TGTGCCAGCACCAGGACAGGGTACATTGGGCAGTTCTTC.

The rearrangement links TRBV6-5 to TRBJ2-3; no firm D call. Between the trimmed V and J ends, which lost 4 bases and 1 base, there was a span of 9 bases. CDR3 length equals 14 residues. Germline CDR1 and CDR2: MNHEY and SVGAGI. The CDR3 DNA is TGTGCCAGCAGTTCCCCCCGGGGCACAGATACGCAGTATTTT. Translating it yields CASSSPRGTDTQYF.

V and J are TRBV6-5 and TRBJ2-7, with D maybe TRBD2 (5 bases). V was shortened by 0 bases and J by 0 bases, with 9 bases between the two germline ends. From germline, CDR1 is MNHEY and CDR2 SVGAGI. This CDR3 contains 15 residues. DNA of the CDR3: TGTGCCAGCAGTTACTCGCCGGGGAGCTCCTACGAGCAGTACTTC. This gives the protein CASSYSPGSSYEQYF.

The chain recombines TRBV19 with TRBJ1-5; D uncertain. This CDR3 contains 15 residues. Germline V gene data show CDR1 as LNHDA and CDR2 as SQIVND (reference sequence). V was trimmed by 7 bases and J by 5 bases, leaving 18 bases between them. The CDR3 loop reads CASTGPLGGDQPQHF. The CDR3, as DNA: TGTGCCAGTACCGGTCCCCTTGGAGGTGATCAGCCCCAGCATTTT.

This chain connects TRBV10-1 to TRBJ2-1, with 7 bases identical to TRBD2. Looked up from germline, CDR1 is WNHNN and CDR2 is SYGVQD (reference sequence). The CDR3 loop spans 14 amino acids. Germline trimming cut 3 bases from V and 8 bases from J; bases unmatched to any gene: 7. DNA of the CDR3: TGCGCCAGCAGTGAAGGGCTAGCGGCGGATGAGCAGTTCTTC. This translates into CASSEGLAADEQFF.

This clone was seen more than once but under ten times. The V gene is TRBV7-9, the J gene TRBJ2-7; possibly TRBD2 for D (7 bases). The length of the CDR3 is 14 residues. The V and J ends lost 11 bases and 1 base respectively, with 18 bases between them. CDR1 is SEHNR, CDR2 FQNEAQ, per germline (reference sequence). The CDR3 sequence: CAGGDAGTSYEQYF. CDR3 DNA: TGTGCCGGGGGGGACGCGGGGACATCCTACGAGCAGTACTTC. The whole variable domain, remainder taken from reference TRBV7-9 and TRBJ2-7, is DTGVSQNPRHKITKRGQNVTFRCDPISEHNRLYWYRQTLGQGPEFLTYFQNEAQLEKSRLLSDRFSAERPKGSFSTLEIQRTEQGDSAMYLCAGGDAGTSYEQYFGPGTRLTVT.

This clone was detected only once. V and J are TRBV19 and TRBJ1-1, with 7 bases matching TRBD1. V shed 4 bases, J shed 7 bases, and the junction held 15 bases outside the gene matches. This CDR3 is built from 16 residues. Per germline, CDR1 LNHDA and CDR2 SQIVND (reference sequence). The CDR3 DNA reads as TGTGCCAGTAGTACATATAACAGGGGCTATCTCGTTGAAGCTTTCTTT. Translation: CASSTYNRGYLVEAFF.

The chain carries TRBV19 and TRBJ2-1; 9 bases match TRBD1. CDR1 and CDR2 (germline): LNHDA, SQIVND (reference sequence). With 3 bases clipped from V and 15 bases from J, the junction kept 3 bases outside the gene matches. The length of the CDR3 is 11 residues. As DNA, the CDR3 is TGTGCCAGTAGTATTGGACAGGGGCTGTTCTTC. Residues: CASSIGQGLFF. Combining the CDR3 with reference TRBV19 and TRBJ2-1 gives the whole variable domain DGGITQSPKYLFRKEGQNVTLSCEQNLNHDAMYWYRQDPGQGLRLIYYSQIVNDFQKGDIAEGYSVSREKKESFPLTVTSAQKNPTAFYLCASSIGQGLFFGPGTRLTVL.

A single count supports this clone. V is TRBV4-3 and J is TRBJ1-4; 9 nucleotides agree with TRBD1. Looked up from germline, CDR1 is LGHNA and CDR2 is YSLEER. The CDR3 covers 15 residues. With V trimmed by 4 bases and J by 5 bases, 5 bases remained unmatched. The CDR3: CASSRRGTGNEKLFF. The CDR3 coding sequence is TGCGCCAGCAGCCGGCGGGGGACAGGGAATGAAAAACTGTTTTTT.

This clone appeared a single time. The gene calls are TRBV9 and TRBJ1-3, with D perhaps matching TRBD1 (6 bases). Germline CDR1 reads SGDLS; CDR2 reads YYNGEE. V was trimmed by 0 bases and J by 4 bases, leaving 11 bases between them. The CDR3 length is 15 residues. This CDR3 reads CASSVAGAGGNTIYF. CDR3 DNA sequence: TGTGCCAGCAGCGTAGCAGGGGCCGGGGGAAACACCATATATTTT.

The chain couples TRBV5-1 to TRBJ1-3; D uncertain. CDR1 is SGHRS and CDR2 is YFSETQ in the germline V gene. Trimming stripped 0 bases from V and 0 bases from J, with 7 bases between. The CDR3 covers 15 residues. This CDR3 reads CASSLDEFSGNTIYF. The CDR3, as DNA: TGCGCCAGCAGCTTGGATGAGTTCTCTGGAAACACCATATATTTT.

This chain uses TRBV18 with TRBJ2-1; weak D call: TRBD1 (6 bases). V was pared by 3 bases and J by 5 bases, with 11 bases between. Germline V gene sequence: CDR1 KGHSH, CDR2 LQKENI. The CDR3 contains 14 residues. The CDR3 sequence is CASSPTGQHNEQFF. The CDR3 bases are TGTGCCAGCTCACCGACAGGACAGCACAATGAGCAGTTCTTC.

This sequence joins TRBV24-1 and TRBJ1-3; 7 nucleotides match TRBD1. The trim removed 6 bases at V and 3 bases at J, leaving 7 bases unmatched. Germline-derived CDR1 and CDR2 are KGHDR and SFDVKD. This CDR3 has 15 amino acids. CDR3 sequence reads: CATSFTGQLGNTIYF. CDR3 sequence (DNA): TGTGCCACCAGTTTCACGGGACAGCTTGGAAACACCATATATTTT.

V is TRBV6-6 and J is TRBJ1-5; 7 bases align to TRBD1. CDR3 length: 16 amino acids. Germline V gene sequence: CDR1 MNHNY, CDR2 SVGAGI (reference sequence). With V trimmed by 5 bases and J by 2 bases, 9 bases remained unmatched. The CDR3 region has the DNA TGTGCCAGCAGTCAAGGTCAGGGGGTTGGCAATCAGCCCCAGCATTTT. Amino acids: CASSQGQGVGNQPQHF.

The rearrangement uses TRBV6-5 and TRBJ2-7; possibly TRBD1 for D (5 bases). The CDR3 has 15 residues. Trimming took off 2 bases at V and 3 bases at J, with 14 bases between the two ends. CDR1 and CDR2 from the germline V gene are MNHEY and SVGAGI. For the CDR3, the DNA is TGTGCCAGCAGTTACGAGGCAGGGTCGTACTACGAGCAGTACTTC. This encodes CASSYEAGSYYEQYF.